These 5 T cell receptor beta chains were all obtained from the same sample, sequenced in a study of T cell repertoires in cytomegalovirus infection. TCRdb analysed the reads with MiXCR anew, one entry per CDR3 protein. Among approximately 750,000 distinct CDR3 sequences listed, 35% were seen once. Sequencing was done on a sample of PBMCs. The receptors originated from a human donor in good health (CMV status not recorded). Some clones in this sample may be carry-over from other donors' samples.

V gene TRBV12-3 or TRBV12-4 combines with J gene TRBJ2-1; possibly TRBD1 or TRBD2 for D (5 bases each). This CDR3 spans 14 amino acids. The germline V and J ends were trimmed by 6 bases and 5 bases, with 14 bases remaining between them. CDR3 nucleotides: TGTGCCAGCAGCCCTTCGAGGGGACACAATGAGCAGTTCTTC. It is translated as CASSPSRGHNEQFF.

As for this clonotype: The CDR3 does not end in the conserved phenylalanine or tryptophan, so this is likely a read error. This chain uses TRBV29-1 with TRBJ2-3; D ambiguous. This CDR3 has 12 residues. In germline, CDR1 is SQVTM, CDR2 ANQGSEA. Trimming left V 5 bases short and J 2 bases short, with 8 bases between. The DNA of the CDR3 is TGCAGCGTTTCGGGCATCACAGATACGCAGTATTCT. This sequence encodes CSVSGITDTQYS.

Note on this clonotype: One end of the junction does not line up with germline, which may come from a read error. The rearrangement uses TRBV7-2 and TRBJ1-1; 9 bases agree with TRBD1. The CDR3 extends over 15 amino acids. Germline V gene data show CDR1 as SGHTA and CDR2 as FQGNSA. The CDR3 nucleotides are TGTTCCAGCAGCTTGGGGGGACAGGGGAACACTGAAGCTTTCTTT. Its protein is CSSSLGGQGNTEAFF.

This clonotype was recorded a few times. The chain is built from TRBV6-6 and TRBJ2-2, with TRBD1 as a possible D gene (6 bases). Germline-derived CDR1 and CDR2 are MNHNY and SVGAGI (reference sequence). The CDR3 spans 14 residues. V was shortened by 1 base and J by 7 bases, with 10 bases between the two germline ends. The DNA for the CDR3 is TGTGCCAGCAGTTACTTCAGGGGTGGCGGGGAGCTGTTTTTT. Protein product: CASSYFRGGGELFF.

There are a few counts of this clonotype. This chain links TRBV7-8 with TRBJ2-5; D might be TRBD1 (5 bases). The V end was cut by 1 base, the J end by 1 base, with 10 bases between. Germline CDR1 reads SGHVS; CDR2 reads FQNEAQ. The CDR3 runs 15 residues. Written as DNA, the CDR3 is TGTGCCAGCAGCTTAGACCAGGGCCTCCAAGAGACCCAGTACTTC. The encoded protein is CASSLDQGLQETQYF.